This T cell receptor beta chain was identified during a study of tumor T cells in aggressive B-cell lymphoma. Data came from immunoSEQ multiplex PCR; TCRdb stores just in-frame clones and leaves some out. This table holds around 4,200 clones, roughly 87% found once. The CDR3 covers 15 residues. Per germline, CDR1 SGHRS and CDR2 YFSETQ. Unmatched junction bases numbered 1, after V lost 0 bases and J lost 3 bases. The rearrangement links TRBV5-1 to TRBJ2-2; 8 nucleotides line up with TRBD2. Sequenced input: tumor tissue. The sequence was collected from an adult with diffuse large B cell lymphoma. The CDR3 coding sequence is TGCGCCAGCAGCTTGGGACTAGCGTACACCGGGGAGCTGTTTTTT. It is translated as CASSLGLAYTGELFF.